These 25 T cell receptor beta chains came from one sample sequenced in a study of PD-L1 blockade in urothelial cancer (dated by TCRdb to about 2017). Explained via the paper, the time point label denotes: pretreatment peripheral blood. The library was produced with the immunoSEQ multiplex PCR assay. Entries here come from immuneACCESS through TCRdb and include only in-frame sequences with V and J called. Some clones fail to appear in such tables; in the studies checked, an unresolved V gene covers under half of the shortfall, and the cause of the remainder is unknown. Recorded for this sample are 85,000 to 90,000 clones; 89% of them occurred a single time. Around 0.94% of the sample is taken by the ten largest. The specimen was PBMCs, collected around atezolizumab (anti-PD-L1) treatment. These receptors came from a woman aged 80 or over with urothelial cancer.

The chain is built from TRBV19 and TRBJ2-7, with TRBD1 identical over 10 bases. The ends lost 3 bases at V and 6 bases at J; junction bases unmatched: 2. The CDR3 consists of 13 residues. CDR1 is LNHDA, CDR2 SQIVND, per germline (reference sequence). CDR3 DNA: TGTGCCAGTAGTATGGACAGGGGGGTCGAGCAGTACTTC. This codes for CASSMDRGVEQYF.

This clone was seen just once. The V gene is TRBV11-1, the J gene TRBJ2-1; possible D gene TRBD1, 5 bases. V gave up 3 bases and J gave up 6 bases, with 15 bases separating them. The CDR3 runs 15 residues. CDR1 SGHAT and CDR2 FQDESV come from the germline V gene (reference sequence). CDR3 residues: CASSFPRRQFNEQFF. The CDR3 DNA reads as TGTGCCAGCAGCTTCCCCAGAAGACAGTTCAATGAGCAGTTCTTC.

This rearrangement joins TRBV6-5 to TRBJ2-5, with D possibly being TRBD1 (6 bases). Germline V gene sequence: CDR1 MNHEY, CDR2 SVGAGI. V was shortened by 8 bases and J by 3 bases, with 16 bases between the two germline ends. The CDR3 spans 14 residues. Here the CDR3 DNA reads TGTGCCAGCTGGGGGCTCGGACTGGAAGAGACCCAGTACTTC. Residues: CASWGLGLEETQYF.

The V call is TRBV5-1, the J call TRBJ1-2, with D possibly TRBD1 on 6 matching bases. CDR1 and CDR2 from the germline V gene are SGHRS and YFSETQ. The CDR3 runs 13 residues. V shed 4 bases and J shed 4 bases, with 11 bases lying between them. The CDR3 region is CASSPDSLYGYTF. In DNA form, the CDR3 reads TGCGCCAGCAGCCCGGACAGCCTCTATGGCTACACCTTC.

The V call is TRBV7-3, the J call TRBJ2-1, with a weak D call TRBD1 (6 bases). V was cut by 0 bases and J by 5 bases, with 11 bases left in between. CDR1 SGHTA and CDR2 FQGTGA come from the germline V gene. The CDR3 spans 15 residues. For the CDR3, the DNA is TGTGCCAGCAGCTTAACCCCGCGGACAGACAATGAGCAGTTCTTC. Its translation: CASSLTPRTDNEQFF.

The chain joins TRBV15 to TRBJ2-7; D call uncertain. The germline gives CDR1 LNHNV, CDR2 YYDKDF (reference sequence). Trimming cost V 0 bases and J 3 bases, with 12 bases left between them. This CDR3 has 15 amino acids. CDR3 nucleotides: TGTGCCACCAGCAGAGATCAGACGGGTAACTACGAGCAGTACTTC. Translation gives CATSRDQTGNYEQYF.

This chain uses TRBV18 with TRBJ1-1; 8 nucleotides align to TRBD1. The CDR3 totals 15 residues. Germline V gene lookup returns CDR1 KGHSH and CDR2 LQKENI. V lost 5 bases, J lost 5 bases, and 10 bases stayed unmatched. As DNA, the CDR3 is TGTGCCAGCTCAGGGCCCGGACAGGGTGAAACTGAAGCTTTCTTT. Translated, it gives CASSGPGQGETEAFF.

The chain employs TRBV7-3 and TRBJ2-3; weak D call: TRBD2 (6 bases). V was pared by 2 bases and J by 5 bases, with 11 bases between. CDR1 and CDR2 from the germline V gene are SGHTA and FQGTGA. This CDR3 region has 14 residues. The DNA of the CDR3 is TGTGCCAGCAGCTTAGGAGGGCAGGGAGATACGCAGTATTTT. Encoded protein: CASSLGGQGDTQYF.

The chain combines TRBV15 with TRBJ1-1; 10 bases line up with TRBD1. V dropped 7 bases and J dropped 3; count of bases not matched to a gene: 5. CDR3 length: 14 residues. Germline V lookup: CDR1 LNHNV, CDR2 YYDKDF (reference sequence). DNA for the CDR3: TGTGCCACCACCGGGGACAGGGGCTACACTGAAGCTTTCTTT. This translates into CATTGDRGYTEAFF.

This sequence joins TRBV19 and TRBJ2-2; possibly TRBD2 for D (7 bases). The CDR3 loop spans 16 amino acids. The germline V and J ends were trimmed by 7 bases and 3 bases, with 18 bases remaining between them. Germline assignment: CDR1 LNHDA and CDR2 SQIVND (reference sequence). In DNA, the CDR3 is TGTGCCAGTAAGGGGGGGCCAGGGGAGTACACCGGGGAGCTGTTTTTT. Its translation: CASKGGPGEYTGELFF.

The chain employs TRBV19 and TRBJ1-1; TRBD1 might be the D (5 bases). The CDR3 is made up of 13 amino acids. Germline values: CDR1 LNHDA, CDR2 SQIVND (reference sequence). Trimming removed 1 base at V and 5 bases at J, with 8 bases between. CDR3: CASSIGRGTEAFF. In DNA form, the CDR3 reads TGTGCCAGTAGTATAGGAAGGGGAACTGAAGCTTTCTTT.

DNA for the CDR3: TGTGCCAGCAGCATTAGCGGGGGGGCGGAGACCCAGTACTTC. Translating it yields CASSISGGAETQYF. This chain connects TRBV7-2 to TRBJ2-5; TRBD2 aligns across 11 bases. The CDR3 extends over 14 amino acids. Germline CDR1 is SGHTA and CDR2 is FQGNSA. V shed 5 bases and J 5 bases; nucleotides not matched to a gene: 4.

The V and J genes are TRBV15 and TRBJ1-5, with D unresolved. Trimming pared 5 bases from V and 0 bases from J, leaving 17 bases between. Germline loops: CDR1 LNHNV, CDR2 YYDKDF (reference sequence). There are 17 residues in the CDR3. The CDR3 DNA follows: TGTGCCACCAGCCCCTTAGTCCGCGGTTATAGCAATCAGCCCCAGCATTTT. Translation gives CATSPLVRGYSNQPQHF.

In its sample, this clone was seen once. The chain carries TRBV21-1 and TRBJ2-3; the D call of TRBD2 is as the table states it, not checked on the DNA. TRBV21-1 is a known pseudogene. This CDR3 region has 21 residues. The CDR3 DNA reads TGTGCCAGCAGCAAACATAATGGTAGCGGGAGAGACAGGGGTAGCACAGATACGCAGTATTTT. Protein product: CASSKHNGSGRDRGSTDTQYF.

This clone has only one observation. The CDR3 loop reads CASTDRDRANTEAFF. The DNA for the CDR3 is TGTGCCAGCACAGATCGAGACAGGGCTAACACTGAAGCTTTCTTT. The V and J genes are TRBV2 and TRBJ1-1, with TRBD1 matching over 7 bases. This CDR3 region has 15 residues. Germline values: CDR1 SNHLY, CDR2 FYNNEI. Losses at the gene ends were 7 bases for V and 2 bases for J; bases not matched to a gene: 10.

CDR3: CASSLYAADTEAFF. CDR3 sequence (DNA): TGTGCCAGCAGTTTGTACGCGGCTGACACTGAAGCTTTCTTT. This chain connects TRBV28 to TRBJ1-1, with D uncertain. V shed 3 bases and J shed 3 bases, with 11 bases lying between them. The CDR3 consists of 14 residues. Germline assignment: CDR1 MDHEN and CDR2 SYDVKM.

The genes are TRBV19 and TRBJ1-5; weak D call: TRBD1 (6 bases). Per the germline V gene, CDR1 is LNHDA and CDR2 is SQIVND (reference sequence). V shed 3 bases and J shed 3 bases, with 12 bases lying between them. This CDR3 has 15 residues. The CDR3 bases are TGTGCCAGTAGTATCGGGGGGGCAAACAATCAGCCCCAGCATTTT. Its translation is CASSIGGANNQPQHF.

The CDR3 region has the DNA TGTGCCAGCAGACACACAGGGGGCGCCGACATTCAGTACTTC. Residues: CASRHTGGADIQYF. This chain joins TRBV6-1 and TRBJ2-4; 9 bases fit TRBD1. Germline V gene data show CDR1 as MNHNS and CDR2 as SASEGT. J was trimmed by 8 bases and V by 6 bases; bases with no gene match: 8. The CDR3 is 14 amino acids.

The chain carries TRBV28 and TRBJ2-7; TRBD1 aligns across 8 bases. Germline CDR1 MDHEN, CDR2 SYDVKM. V shed 11 bases, J shed 3 bases, and the junction held 15 bases outside the gene matches. The CDR3 length is 15 residues. CDR3 residues: CAARRTGTGSYEQYF. For the CDR3, the DNA is TGTGCCGCCCGAAGGACCGGGACAGGCAGCTACGAGCAGTACTTC. Filled out from reference TRBV28 and TRBJ2-7, the complete variable domain reads DVKVTQSSRYLVKRTGEKVFLECVQDMDHENMFWYRQDPGLGLRLIYFSYDVKMKEKGDIPEGYSVSREKKERFSLILESASTNQTSMYLCAARRTGTGSYEQYFGPGTRLTVT.

The J gene is TRBJ2-1, the V gene TRBV7-6; 13 bases agree with TRBD2. Germline V gene data show CDR1 as SGHVS and CDR2 as FNYEAQ. J was trimmed by 4 bases and V by 5 bases; bases with no gene match: 17. The CDR3 runs to 20 residues. The CDR3 loop reads CASSPRLAGGSGLGYNEQFF. The DNA of the CDR3 is TGTGCCAGCAGCCCCCGACTAGCGGGAGGATCAGGGTTAGGTTACAATGAGCAGTTCTTC.

The chain is built from TRBV5-1 and TRBJ2-3; 14 bases fit TRBD2. The CDR3 has 16 amino acids. Germline lookup yields CDR1 SGHRS and CDR2 YFSETQ. After removal of 3 bases from V and 4 bases from J, the junction contained 4 bases not matched to a gene. CDR3 in DNA: TGCGCCAGCAGCTGGGGACTAGCGGGAGCCCCAGATACGCAGTATTTT. Translating gives CASSWGLAGAPDTQYF.

The rearrangement links TRBV7-6 to TRBJ2-7; no clear D gene. The CDR3 is made up of 15 amino acids. Germline V lookup: CDR1 SGHVS, CDR2 FNYEAQ. Trimming left V 3 bases short and J 0 bases short, with 12 bases between. The DNA of the CDR3 is TGTGCCAGCAGCTTGGCTGGCTTCAGCTCCTACGAGCAGTACTTC. Residues: CASSLAGFSSYEQYF.

The V and J genes are TRBV28 and TRBJ2-7; 8 bases agree with TRBD1. Germline CDR1 reads MDHEN; CDR2 reads SYDVKM. The V and J ends lost 5 bases and 4 bases, in that order; junction bases with no gene match: 7. The CDR3 covers 14 residues. In nucleotides, the CDR3 is TGTGCCAGCAGTGCAGGGGGCATCGTGTACGAGCAGTACTTC. Translated: CASSAGGIVYEQYF.

This clone has only a few counts. This CDR3 is CSALSYNEQFF. The CDR3 DNA follows: TGCAGTGCCCTCTCCTACAATGAGCAGTTCTTC. The chain joins TRBV20-1 to TRBJ2-1; the D is unclear. The CDR3 spans 11 residues. Germline CDR1 reads DFQATT; CDR2 reads SNEGSKA (reference sequence). V was trimmed by 6 bases and J by 0 bases, leaving 3 bases between them.

This rearrangement joins TRBV30 to TRBJ1-1, with D possibly matching TRBD1 (5 bases). From germline, CDR1 is GTSNPN and CDR2 SVGIG (reference sequence). Trimming took off 0 bases at V and 5 bases at J, with 19 bases between the two ends. The CDR3 contains 16 residues. This CDR3 is CAWSVTVILGATEAFF. The CDR3 nucleotides read TGTGCCTGGAGTGTAACAGTGATCCTAGGGGCAACTGAAGCTTTCTTT.